This T cell receptor beta chain was captured by sequencing in a study of T cells in localized non-small cell lung cancer (dated by TCRdb to the early 2020s). Background on the whole study: The study examined T cell repertoires in roughly 240 patients with early-stage NSCLC and compared tumors with uninvolved tumor-adjacent lungs. NSCLC patients had a mean age of roughly 69 years, and around 130 were male and 85 to 110 female. All 220 or so NSCLC patients in the cohort were treatment-naive and had localized lung tumors that were resected.

Trimming costs V 3 bases and J 4 bases, and their ends lie 13 bases apart. Per the germline V gene, MDHEN is the CDR1 and SYDVKM is the CDR2. The CDR3, cysteine through phenylalanine, is 16 amino acids long. The CDR3 DNA has 48 bases and is translated from base 1. At diagnosis, peripheral blood, uninvolved tumor-adjacent lung and tumor were collected and stored as a combination of fresh-frozen and FFPE material. For TCR repertoire profiling, blood samples were analyzed as peripheral blood mononuclear cells. The immunoSEQ Assay was used to sequence TCR beta CDR3 regions from DNA. In the original analysis: To compute T cell density, TCR beta template counts were normalized to usable DNA, which was estimated by amplifying housekeeping genes. Richness was estimated using the preseqR package, with extrapolation to 400,000 templates for PBMC samples and to 120,000 templates for tissue samples. Clonality was calculated as one minus Pielou's evenness. Differential abundance testing on productive amino-acid clonotypes, with a minimum total count of 5 and an alpha of 0.1, was used to identify tissue-enriched TCRs. The Jaccard Index and the Morisita Overlap Index were used to measure how much the repertoires overlapped between compartments. GLIPH grouped TCR beta CDR3s together with public tetramer-defined viral CDR3s, and a viral motif had to include at least three viral sequences and also show V-gene enrichment. Entries here come from immuneACCESS through TCRdb and include only in-frame sequences with V and J called. Some clones fail to appear in such tables; in the studies checked, an unresolved V gene covers under half of the shortfall, and the cause of the remainder is unknown. From that table come the V and J calls and clone size; the DNA was used to work out D and trimming. This sample lists about 20,000 clones; 83% were detected once. The ten largest clones capture approximately 4.8% of the sample.

For this clone: The antigen it recognizes is unknown. No quality values exist for individual bases; no much larger clone is one base distant.

The study at large found these results: Because multi-region tumor sequencing was not performed, intratumor heterogeneity could not be ruled out. Uninvolved tumor-adjacent lung showed the highest T cell clonality, higher than tumor, which suggests more focused antigenic responses in the adjacent lung. Higher blood T cell density associated with longer overall survival, while higher adjacent-lung clonality associated with shorter survival. Because of the exploratory design, TCR variables were selected using unadjusted p-values without false-discovery rate correction. A median of roughly 58 of the top 100 tumor clones were detected in paired uninvolved adjacent lung, and 28 of these tumor clones were also found among the top 100 clones of the paired uninvolved adjacent lung.

The material was peripheral blood, obtained before any cancer treatment. Rearrangement joined TRBV28 to TRBJ1-6; the D gene lacks a confident call. The receptor's source is a man aged 40 to 70 with stage I lung adenocarcinoma. The CDR3 protein sequence reads: CASSLDGPGYNSPLHF. The DNA reads TGTGCCAGCAGTTTGGATGGTCCAGGATATAATTCACCCCTCCACTTT.